This T cell receptor beta chain was sequenced during a study of cytomegalovirus exposure and HLA in healthy donors (dated by TCRdb to between 2016 and 2019). Broadly, across the study: An earlier analysis of some 620 of the donors reported over 250 Gb of sequence data and around 100 million unique TCR beta sequences obtained from about 179 million T cells. A later analysis re-analyzed previously published TCR beta repertoires from about 600 donors and added high-resolution HLA genotyping to study TCR occurrence patterns. Rather than using new phenotypic data, the later analysis identified candidate immune exposures from TCR beta sequences and from how often those sequences occurred across donors. Among over 350 genotyped donors of the cohort, an average of around 240,000 unique TCR beta nucleotide sequences were sequenced per donor, around 20% of them non-productive. An earlier analysis of some 600 of the donors applied high-throughput TCR beta sequencing to assess whether each TCR beta V gene segment acted as functional or pseudogenic. An early release that covered about 600 HLA-typed donors contained around 300 gigabases of sequencing data and tens of millions of unique TCR sequences. About 5 DR-DQ haplotypes were handled as single units for association and clustering, since linkage in the cohort was strong. In addition to the first cohort of roughly 700 subjects, a separate validation cohort of under 150 different subjects was used. The study aimed to test whether cataloging public T cell receptors could reveal signatures of past pathogen exposure. Typing coverage varied by locus: roughly 629-640 donors for A, B, C, DRB1 and DQB1; roughly 560 for DQA1; about 570 for DPA1; approximately 490 for DPB1. Donor age, sex, ethnicity and CMV serostatus were collected together with the repertoire data. In a later genetic analysis, genome-wide SNP genotypes for about 65% of the roughly 670 donors were used, and that subset was treated as a discovery cohort. HLA typing included class I and class II loci at four-digit resolution. The study used immunosequencing to profile the T cell repertoires of more than 650 subjects and linked those repertoires to cytomegalovirus serostatus. Among the roughly 380 genotyped donors, around 81% belonged to the genetic ancestry cluster associated with self-reported Caucasian donors. All discovery cohort repertoires had been generated using a single sequencing platform. High-throughput TCR immunosequencing, statistical association of individual TCRs with disease status, and machine learning were combined to predict cytomegalovirus infection status. What the work shows at the level of the full study, not this receptor alone: In an earlier analysis of more than 500 of the donors, most TCR beta V segments appeared in productive rearrangements about 90% or about 30% of the time, broadly matching IMGT annotations. V-gene and J-gene trimming of TCR beta chains was associated with a missense DCLRE1C variant in a later genetic analysis, and the association was replicated in an independent cohort. Across donors, most TCR sequences were observed very rarely, whereas some public TCRs were present in many individuals. In a later analysis, HLA-associated TCR beta chains were found to be more clonally expanded and to have lower generation probabilities than equally common non-associated chains. Several of the top co-occurrence clusters appeared to be linked to parvovirus B19, influenza, CMV and Epstein-Barr virus, according to a later analysis. It was suggested by the authors that the approach could potentially be generalized to other disease states and immunological phenotypes. Most CMV-associated TCR beta chains appeared to be HLA-restricted in a later analysis, and the HLA associations seemed to be driven largely by CMV exposure. A few of the identified cytomegalovirus-associated TCR beta chains were confirmed in vitro to be specific for cytomegalovirus antigens. Because counts were too low, about 15 rarely observed V segments, including chromosome 9 orphons, were left out of the earlier analysis of approximately 580 of the donors. Some IMGT-functional V segments, including TRBV6-2 and TRBV6-3, could not be told apart with the 87-base-pair reads, so those segments were excluded. The cohort was sequenced for TCR beta chains only, and without alpha or paired-chain data the features that could be detected were limited. Immune exposure information for the cohort was limited to CMV serostatus. In a later analysis, 16,951 TCR beta sequences were associated with specific HLA alleles at a false discovery rate of 0.05. A cluster of highly shared sequence variants was judged likely to be a technical artifact of the sequencing pipeline. The presence/absence analyses assumed that sequencing depth was roughly uniform across donors, and that assumption may not be true. The classifier was reported to diagnose cytomegalovirus status with high specificity and sensitivity in both the original cohort and the validation cohort. The study gave a list of some 150 TCR beta chains associated with cytomegalovirus. Because HLA typing was unavailable for some donors at each locus, only the typed subset was used in association tests. A further reported finding was that TCR beta sequences accurately predicted the HLA-A and HLA-B alleles for most subjects in the first cohort. According to a later analysis, TCR association rates differed among HLA loci, with DRB1 alleles showing the most associated TCRs and HLA-C alleles showing the fewest. When HLA alleles, especially DR and DQ, strongly co-occurred, attributing TCR associations to individual alleles was difficult. According to a later genetic analysis, donors in an Asian-associated ancestry cluster had fewer N-insertions in productive TCRs than the roughly 700-donor mean. Linkage disequilibrium might explain the correlated functional status among segregating V segments, but an unknown experimental factor could not be ruled out.

A distance of 15 bases separates the germline ends of V and J, which lose 4 bases and 4 bases respectively. CDR1 and CDR2, per the germline V gene, are SGHRS and YFSETQ. The CDR3 sequence holds 15 residues, the cysteine and phenylalanine included. The retained sequence is limited to the CDR3, 45 bases, with the frame set at the first base. Library prep was done by the immunoSEQ multiplex PCR assay. A mixture of 60 forward primers for TCR Vbeta segments and 13 reverse primers for TCR Jbeta segments was used in the multiplex PCR. The CDR3 region of rearranged TCR beta genes was amplified from genomic DNA by a multiplex PCR assay. The Illumina HiSeq System was used to sequence the amplified TCR beta libraries as 87-base-pair reads. The study's own analysis went as follows. Across the roughly 600 repertoires, a later analysis counted 75 million to 90 million unique TCR beta chains, approximately 10 million of which were shared by at least two donors. A nearest-neighbor algorithm error-corrected the raw reads and collapsed the reads into unique sequences, merging closely related sequences to remove PCR and sequencing errors. To assign V, D and J gene segments, CDR3 sequences were aligned to IMGT reference sequences. For a sequence to be retained, at least a six-nucleotide match to both a V gene segment and a J gene segment was required. Rearrangements were called productive when the CDR3 lacked stop codons and stayed in frame with V and J; all others were non-productive. CDR3 was defined according to IMGT convention as the region running from the second conserved V-encoded cysteine to the conserved J-encoded phenylalanine. The earlier analysis of 500 to 650 of the donors excluded any sequence lacking an unambiguous match to a single V gene segment. An earlier analysis of 550 to 650 of the donors classified V segments as functional when productive rearrangements were above 56.7% and as segregating when the standard deviation between donors was above 5%. A statistical classification framework was built to diagnose cytomegalovirus status from the catalog of TCR beta chain sequences. In a later analysis, TCR nucleotide sequences were compared against IMGT/GENE-DB human TR gene sequences so that V and J genes could be assigned. Using the TCRdist pipeline, a later analysis assigned CDR3 sequences along with most-parsimonious VDJ recombination scenarios. A later analysis defined each TCR beta chain by its CDR3 amino acid sequence plus V-gene family, and excluded reads lacking a unique V-gene family. As a way to deal with suspected cross-contamination and a sequencing artifact, a later analysis dropped 450 to 600 nucleotide sequences that were highly shared and had low generation probability. In a later analysis, a clonal expansion index for each public chain was calculated from normalized within-repertoire ranks of inferred template counts. Generation probabilities in a later analysis came from a VDJ recombination model fitted to out-of-frame rearrangements, and those results were checked against IGoR. In a later analysis, hypergeometric tests were used to score TCR-TCR, TCR-HLA and TCR-CMV co-occurrence, with a repertoire-size bias correction applied to TCR pairs. In a later analysis, false discovery rates were estimated by permuting HLA or CMV assignments 20 times. In a later analysis, co-occurring TCRs were grouped with DBSCAN, and TCRdist sequence similarity was added when clustering was performed within HLA-allele-positive subsets. Repertoires with fewer than 30,000 or more than 120,000 public chains, plus five repertoires with anomalous nucleotide sharing, were excluded from co-occurrence clustering. TCRdb holds this immuneACCESS table with in-frame rearrangements only. Some clones are missing; in checked studies, unresolved V genes explain under half, and the rest has no known cause. D and trimming come from the DNA, and the V and J calls and clone size come from that table. The sample table holds 200,000 or so clones, of which over 65% were seen once. The ten top clones hold roughly 0.62% of the sample.

The cohort comprised some 730 healthy bone marrow donors. At the time of sampling, all cohort members were nominally healthy, though unrecorded immune exposures were likely present. The donor was CMV seronegative and was included in the group of several hundred seronegative cohort members. Every donor gave a peripheral blood sample, and the peripheral blood mononuclear cells from that sample were used for TCR beta sequencing. The Qiagen DNeasy Blood Extraction Kit was used to extract genomic DNA from the blood cell samples. About this clone itself: This receptor's antigen is unknown. Base qualities were left out, and no much larger clone turns up one base away.

The V gene is TRBV5-1 and the J gene is TRBJ1-5; no confident D gene assignment can be made. Sample: PBMCs. The source is a young man in good health and CMV-seronegative. In nucleotides, the sequence is TGCGCCAGCAGCGTGGACGGAGGTGAGAATCAGCCCCAGCATTTT. Protein translation: CASSVDGGENQPQHF. With the portions outside the CDR3 filled from the reference TRBV5-1 and TRBJ1-5 genes, the complete variable region becomes KAGVTQTPRYLIKTRGQQVTLSCSPISGHRSVSWYQQTPGQGLQFLFEYFSETQRNKGNFPGRFSGRQFSNSRSEMNVSTLELGDSALYLCASSVDGGENQPQHFGDGTRLSIL.